These 24 T cell receptor beta chains originate from one sample sequenced in a study of blood T cell repertoires in COVID-19. The table came from immunoSEQ multiplex PCR; TCRdb's copy has only in-frame clones and leaves some out. This table holds hundreds of thousands of clones, around four fifths found once. Sample: peripheral blood. The source of these receptors is a woman between 50 and 59 years old with active or convalescent COVID-19.

The rearrangement links TRBV4-1 to TRBJ1-3, with 9 positions matching TRBD1. CDR3 size: 17 residues. With 4 bases clipped from V and 2 bases from J, the junction kept 9 bases outside the gene matches. CDR1 and CDR2 (germline): MGHRA, YSYEKL. The CDR3 region has the DNA TGCGCCAGCAGCCGAACCGGGACAGGGAACACTGGAAACACCATATATTTT. Encoded protein: CASSRTGTGNTGNTIYF.

V usage is TRBV7-9 and J usage is TRBJ1-1, with D perhaps TRBD1 (6 bases). This CDR3 is 15 amino acids long. Germline CDR1 and CDR2: SEHNR and FQNEAQ (reference sequence). Trimming pared 0 bases from V and 4 bases from J, leaving 12 bases between. Here the CDR3 DNA reads TGTGCCAGCAGCTTAGCCATCGGACAGTTCACTGAAGCTTTCTTT. It yields the protein CASSLAIGQFTEAFF. Together with reference TRBV7-9 and TRBJ1-1, the CDR3 gives the full variable domain: DTGVSQNPRHKITKRGQNVTFRCDPISEHNRLYWYRQTLGQGPEFLTYFQNEAQLEKSRLLSDRFSAERPKGSFSTLEIQRTEQGDSAMYLCASSLAIGQFTEAFFGQGTRLTVV.

V is TRBV7-9 and J is TRBJ1-1; no firm D call. V was clipped by 5 bases and J by 1 base, with 8 bases between them. The germline V gene encodes CDR1 SEHNR and CDR2 FQNEAQ (reference sequence). This CDR3 region has 13 residues. The chain's CDR3 is CASSAQANTEAFF. The CDR3, as DNA: TGTGCCAGCAGCGCTCAGGCGAACACTGAAGCTTTCTTT.

This rearrangement joins TRBV28 to TRBJ1-2; unclear D gene. Germline CDR1 reads MDHEN; CDR2 reads SYDVKM. V was shortened by 2 bases and J by 4 bases, with 11 bases between the two germline ends. The CDR3 consists of 14 residues. The CDR3 here is CASSLASTFYGYTF. The CDR3 bases are TGTGCCAGCAGTTTAGCCAGTACCTTCTATGGCTACACCTTC.

The J gene is TRBJ1-2, the V gene TRBV24-1; D is perhaps TRBD1 (6 bases). Looked up from germline, CDR1 is KGHDR and CDR2 is SFDVKD. The germline V and J ends were trimmed by 4 bases and 0 bases, with 8 bases remaining between them. The CDR3 sequence is 14 residues long. In DNA, the CDR3 is TGTGCCACCAGTGAGAGGACAGCTAACTATGGCTACACCTTC. It is translated as CATSERTANYGYTF.

This clone came up a few times. This chain connects TRBV10-1 to TRBJ2-1, with a tentative D call TRBD2 (5 bases). V shed 2 bases and J shed 2 bases, with 7 bases lying between them. CDR3 size: 14 residues. The germline V gene has CDR1 WNHNN and CDR2 SYGVQD (reference sequence). This CDR3 is CASSETGTYNEQFF. CDR3 in DNA: TGCGCCAGCAGTGAGACGGGGACCTACAATGAGCAGTTCTTC.

This clone occurred once. The V gene is TRBV15, the J gene TRBJ1-5, with 10 bases identical to TRBD1. In germline, CDR1 is LNHNV, CDR2 YYDKDF (reference sequence). After removal of 5 bases from V and 0 bases from J, the junction contained 7 bases not matched to a gene. The CDR3 is 17 amino acids. CDR3 amino acids: CATSPGQGWFSNQPQHF. The CDR3 region has the DNA TGTGCCACCAGCCCGGGACAGGGGTGGTTTAGCAATCAGCCCCAGCATTTT.

This chain joins TRBV5-4 and TRBJ2-7; 13 bases are a match to TRBD2. The CDR3 has 20 amino acids. The ends lost 1 base at V and 3 bases at J; junction bases unmatched: 16. Germline assignment: CDR1 SGHNT and CDR2 YYREEE (reference sequence). As DNA, the CDR3 is TGTGCCAGCAGCTTGCGGAGGACTAGCGGGAGAGAAATAGGGCGCTACGAGCAGTACTTC. This translates into CASSLRRTSGREIGRYEQYF.

The chain employs TRBV27 and TRBJ1-4; weak D call: TRBD1 (5 bases). The length of the CDR3 is 15 residues. The ends were cut back, 0 bases at V and 5 bases at J, with 10 bases in the middle. The germline V gene encodes CDR1 MNHEY and CDR2 SMNVEV (reference sequence). The CDR3 DNA reads as TGTGCCAGCAGTTTATCAGCAGGGCGGAATGAAAAACTGTTTTTT. Encoded protein: CASSLSAGRNEKLFF.

The gene calls are TRBV11-2 and TRBJ2-3; tentatively, D is TRBD1 (8 bases). V lost 4 bases and J 7 bases, leaving 21 bases between the germline ends. Germline assignment: CDR1 SGHAT and CDR2 FQNNGV. There are 16 residues in the CDR3. CDR3 loop: CASSSPSGQGGHTQYF. Written as DNA, the CDR3 is TGTGCCAGCAGCTCCCCCTCCGGACAGGGAGGGCATACGCAGTATTTT.

V gene TRBV30 combines with J gene TRBJ2-7; 9 positions agree with TRBD2. Germline values: CDR1 GTSNPN, CDR2 SVGIG (reference sequence). The CDR3 covers 12 residues. Unmatched junction bases numbered 3, after V lost 3 bases and J lost 6 bases. The CDR3 nucleotides read TGTGCCTGGAGCGTAGCGGGAGTCGAGCAGTACTTC. Translating it yields CAWSVAGVEQYF.

The gene calls are TRBV20-1 and TRBJ1-5, with no clear D. The V end lost 3 bases, the J end lost 6 bases, and 9 bases lay between the germline ends. The CDR3 totals 12 residues. Germline lookup yields CDR1 DFQATT and CDR2 SNEGSKA (reference sequence). The CDR3 sequence is CSASWLAQPQHF. In DNA form, the CDR3 reads TGCAGTGCTAGTTGGTTGGCTCAGCCCCAGCATTTT.

The rearrangement joins TRBV19 to TRBJ2-3; no clear D gene. The V end lost 5 bases, the J end lost 5 bases, and 8 bases lay between the germline ends. The CDR3 spans 12 residues. Germline V lookup: CDR1 LNHDA, CDR2 SQIVND (reference sequence). The CDR3 DNA sequence: TGTGCCAGTAGTCCGATCGGAGATACGCAGTATTTT. It encodes CASSPIGDTQYF. The full variable domain, its missing parts supplied by reference TRBV19 and TRBJ2-3, is DGGITQSPKYLFRKEGQNVTLSCEQNLNHDAMYWYRQDPGQGLRLIYYSQIVNDFQKGDIAEGYSVSREKKESFPLTVTSAQKNPTAFYLCASSPIGDTQYFGPGTRLTVL.

The V and J genes are TRBV27 and TRBJ2-3, with TRBD2 identical over 7 bases. With 8 bases clipped from V and 3 bases from J, the junction kept 11 bases outside the gene matches. CDR1 and CDR2 (germline): MNHEY, SMNVEV (reference sequence). The CDR3 covers 15 residues. CDR3 bases: TGTGCCAGCTCCTTGGGGACTACCCTTACAGATACGCAGTATTTT. Translated: CASSLGTTLTDTQYF.

The gene calls are TRBV3-1 (or the pseudogene TRBV3-2) and TRBJ2-5; no clear D. This CDR3 has 13 residues. Germline values: CDR1 LGHDT, CDR2 YNNKEL (reference sequence). Trimming cost V 1 base and J 7 bases, with 10 bases left between them. The CDR3 nucleotides read TGTGCCAGCAGCCAAGCTCTATTACGGACCCAGTACTTC. This encodes CASSQALLRTQYF.

The rearrangement joins TRBV5-1 to TRBJ2-2; 8 bases fit TRBD1. Germline lookup yields CDR1 SGHRS and CDR2 YFSETQ. J gave up 9 bases and V 0 bases, and 1 base lay outside the gene matches. The CDR3 loop spans 13 amino acids. CDR3 DNA sequence: TGCGCCAGCAGCTTGGCAGGGGGCCGGGAGCTGTTTTTT. As protein: CASSLAGGRELFF.

The rearrangement links TRBV27 to TRBJ2-7, with 9 bases lining up with TRBD1. The CDR3 runs 17 residues. V was pared by 1 base and J by 2 bases, with 9 bases of the junction left unmatched. Germline loops: CDR1 MNHEY, CDR2 SMNVEV (reference sequence). CDR3 bases: TGTGCCAGCAGTTTATATTATCGGGGACAGGGCGCCTACGAGCAGTACTTC. Its protein product is CASSLYYRGQGAYEQYF.

The rearrangement joins TRBV28 to TRBJ2-6, with 9 nucleotides matching TRBD2. V gave up 6 bases and J gave up 0 bases; unmatched junction bases: 6. The CDR3 has 17 amino acids. Looked up from germline, CDR1 is MDHEN and CDR2 is SYDVKM. The CDR3 protein is CASRFSGSSSGANVLTF. The CDR3 bases are TGTGCCAGCAGATTTAGCGGGAGCTCCTCTGGGGCCAACGTCCTGACTTTC.

This clone was seen many times. The junction departs from the called germline gene at one end, perhaps through a read error. The chain recombines TRBV6-1 with TRBJ1-5; D uncertain. Germline V gene lookup returns CDR1 MNHNS and CDR2 SASEGT. This CDR3 is built from 14 residues. Here the CDR3 DNA reads TGTGCCAGCAGGGAAGGCCTAAGCAATCAGCCCCAGCATTTT. Translation: CASREGLSNQPQHF.

Regarding this clone: Other DNA sequences from this sample encode an identical CDR3 as well. V and J are TRBV28 and TRBJ1-1; D unclear. V was cut by 2 bases and J by 0 bases, with 7 bases left in between. This CDR3 spans 14 amino acids. Germline CDR1 and CDR2: MDHEN and SYDVKM. The CDR3 sequence: CASSLGGVNTEAFF. DNA for the CDR3: TGTGCCAGCAGTTTAGGCGGGGTGAACACTGAAGCTTTCTTT.

The chain links TRBV5-1 to TRBJ2-3, with D unresolved. Trimming removed 0 bases from V and 6 bases from J, with 8 bases in between. This CDR3 has 13 residues. The germline gives CDR1 SGHRS, CDR2 YFSETQ. In DNA, the CDR3 is TGCGCCAGCAGCTTGGAGTTAGAGGATACGCAGTATTTT. Protein: CASSLELEDTQYF.

In its sample, this clone was seen a few times. V is TRBV12-3 or TRBV12-4 and J is TRBJ1-1; D is unresolved. With 5 bases removed from V and 13 bases from J, the gap between germline ends came to 17 bases. This CDR3 contains 12 residues. The CDR3 here is CASSPATGRVFF. DNA of the CDR3: TGTGCCAGCAGTCCCGCGACGGGGAGGGTTTTCTTT.

J is TRBJ1-1 and V is TRBV28; the D is unclear. CDR1 and CDR2 (germline): MDHEN, SYDVKM. CDR3 length: 14 amino acids. V was clipped by 1 base and J by 1 base, with 7 bases between them. CDR3 residues: CASSLLGENTEAFF. The CDR3 DNA sequence: TGTGCCAGCAGTTTATTGGGAGAGAACACTGAAGCTTTCTTT.

The chain carries TRBV10-3 and TRBJ2-5, with 8 nucleotides matching TRBD1. V gave up 11 bases and J gave up 7 bases; unmatched junction bases: 21. CDR1 and CDR2 (germline): ENHRY, SYGVKD. The CDR3 extends over 16 amino acids. CDR3 sequence reads: CASRADRGPLVGTQYF. CDR3 nucleotide sequence: TGTGCCTCTCGGGCCGACAGGGGACCTTTGGTGGGGACCCAGTACTTC.